The rows below give T cell receptor beta chains drawn from one sample of a study of cytotoxic CD8 clonotypes in ibrutinib-treated CLL. Using immunoSEQ multiplex PCR, the repertoire was profiled, and TCRdb retains in-frame clones only, with some absent. The data hold fewer than 50,000 clones, with roughly three quarters observed a single time. The material sequenced was PBMCs, taken after 12 months of ibrutinib treatment. The receptors originated from a human donor with chronic lymphocytic leukemia. Each CDR3 is given with its conserved first and last residue. D genes are given only for firm matches. Rows may omit the clone size; those that give it use once, few, many or a size class.

NA | TRBD2 | TRBJ2-1 | TRBV29-1 | TGCAGCGTTGAAGGGACTAGGTACTCCAATGAGCAGTTCTTC | CSVEGTRYSNEQFF
NA | NA | TRBJ1-1 | TRBV6-5 | TGTGCCAGCAGTTATTCGTCAACCGGGGGCACTGAAGCTTTCTTT | CASSYSSTGGTEAFF
NA | NA | TRBJ1-5 | TRBV6-6 | TGTGCCAGCAGTCCAGTGGTCAATCAGCCCCAGCATTTT | CASSPVVNQPQHF
few | NA | TRBJ2-2 | TRBV10-1 | TGCGCCAGCAAAAAAGACAGGATGTCCGGGGAGCTGTTTTTT | CASKKDRMSGELFF
NA | NA | TRBJ2-2 | TRBV4-3 | TGCGCCAGCAGCCAAGAGCTAGCTAGTTTTGGGGAGCTGTTTTTT | CASSQELASFGELFF
NA | NA | TRBJ1-2 | TRBV19 | TGTGCCAGTAGTATAAGGCTGGAGTCCTATGGCTACACCTTC | CASSIRLESYGYTF
NA | NA | TRBJ2-3 | TRBV9 | TGTGCCAGCAGCCAAAGCCCCAACACAGATACGCAGTATTTT | CASSQSPNTDTQYF
NA | NA | TRBJ2-1 | TRBV6-6 | TGTGCCAGCAGTTACTCGAAAGTTGGCGTTGAGCAGTTCTTC | CASSYSKVGVEQFF
NA | NA | TRBJ1-5 | TRBV29-1 | TGCAGCGTTGGGGGGGGCGCGGATCAGCCCCAGCATTTT | CSVGGGADQPQHF
NA | TRBD2 | TRBJ2-3 | TRBV18 | TGTGCCAGCTCACCCGGACTAGCTCTGACAGATACGCAGTATTTT | CASSPGLALTDTQYF
NA | TRBD2 | TRBJ2-1 | TRBV2 | TGTGCCAGCAGTGAATTACTAGCGGGAGTGAATGAGCAGTTCTTC | CASSELLAGVNEQFF
NA | NA | TRBJ1-1 | TRBV29-1 | TGCAGCCAGCTTCCCGGCGACGCTGAAGCTTTCTTT | CSQLPGDAEAFF
NA | NA | TRBJ1-4 | TRBV19 | TGTGCCAGTAGTCCCGATCCGAGGTTTAATGAAAAACTGTTTTTT | CASSPDPRFNEKLFF
NA | NA | TRBJ1-1 | TRBV9 | TGTGCCAGCAGCGTCCCAATGACCAACCTGGGAACTGAAGCTTTCTTT | CASSVPMTNLGTEAFF
few | TRBD1 | TRBJ2-4 | TRBV29-1 | TGCAGCGTTCGGGACAGAATGGCCAAAAACATTCAGTACTTC | CSVRDRMAKNIQYF
NA | NA | TRBJ2-3 | TRBV7-9 | TGTGCCAGCAGCTTCGGGGAAAGAGTACCAGATACGCAGTATTTT | CASSFGERVPDTQYF
few | TRBD1 | TRBJ2-1 | TRBV27 | TGTGCCAGCACCCGACAGGGGAGCAATGAGCAGTTCTTC | CASTRQGSNEQFF
NA | NA | TRBJ2-3 | TRBV19 | TGTGCCAGTAGCACTGGCCACACAGATACGCAGTATTTT | CASSTGHTDTQYF
NA | NA | TRBJ2-7 | TRBV7-9 | TGTGCCAGCAGCCTCGCGAGGTCGTCAGAGCAGTACTTC | CASSLARSSEQYF
few | NA | TRBJ2-3 | TRBV4-2 | TGTGCCAGCAGCCTGATGACAGGTGGCACAGATACGCAGTATTTT | CASSLMTGGTDTQYF
NA | NA | TRBJ2-3 | TRBV11-3 | TGTGCCAGCAGCGCAACCCCGGATACGCAGTATTTT | CASSATPDTQYF
NA | NA | TRBJ2-5 | TRBV6-1 | TGTGCCAGCAGTGAATATGGGGCAGAGACCCAGTACTTC | CASSEYGAETQYF
few | NA | TRBJ2-3 | TRBV4-1 | TGCGCCAGCAGCCAAGTAGCCGATACGCAGTATTTT | CASSQVADTQYF
NA | NA | TRBJ2-5 | TRBV5-1 | TGCGCCAGCAGCTTGGCTAGCGCTGAAGAGACCCAGTACTTC | CASSLASAEETQYF
NA | NA | TRBJ2-7 | TRBV6-5 | TGTGCCAGCAGTCTTGACCCTAGCTACTACGAGCAGTACTTC | CASSLDPSYYEQYF
NA | TRBD2 | TRBJ2-2 | TRBV7-3 | TGTGCCAGCAGCCCCCATGGACTAGCGGGAGGGACCGGGGAGCTGTTTTTT | CASSPHGLAGGTGELFF
NA | TRBD2 | TRBJ2-7 | TRBV27 | TGTGCCAGCAGTGGCAGGGGGGGCGGGAGGGGCGAGCAGTACTTC | CASSGRGGGRGEQYF
NA | TRBD2 | TRBJ2-5 | TRBV6-4 | TGTGCCAGCAGTGACTCGGAACTAGCGAAAGCCCAAGCCCAAGAGACCCAGTACTTC | CASSDSELAKAQAQETQYF
once | NA | TRBJ2-7 | TRBV20-1 | TGCAGTGCTAGAATTGGGCGCGAGCAGTACTTC | CSARIGREQYF
NA | TRBD2 | TRBJ2-2 | TRBV5-4 | TGTGCCAGCAGCCTAGGGACTAGCGGATTAGCCGGGGAGCTGTTTTTT | CASSLGTSGLAGELFF
NA | TRBD2 | TRBJ2-7 | TRBV27 | TGTGCCAGCAGTTACGACTTAGCGGGGCAGCAGTACTTC | CASSYDLAGQQYF
NA | TRBD2 | TRBJ2-1 | TRBV7-2 | TGTGCCAGCAGCTCCTCCGGGACTATCCAATACAATGAGCAGTTCTTC | CASSSSGTIQYNEQFF
NA | TRBD2 | TRBJ2-5 | TRBV14 | TGTGCCAGCAGCCAAAGCGGACTAGCGGGAGGGCAAGAGACCCAGTACTTC | CASSQSGLAGGQETQYF
NA | TRBD2 | TRBJ2-7 | TRBV19 | TGTGCCAGTAGTTTAGCGGGAGACGTCAAGTTTGGCGAGCAGTACTTC | CASSLAGDVKFGEQYF
few | NA | TRBJ2-2 | TRBV6-1 | TGTGCCAGCAGGTTTTTGGGGGGCACCGGGGAGCTGTTTTTT | CASRFLGGTGELFF
once | NA | TRBJ2-1 | TRBV27 | TGTGCCAGCAGTTTATCGCTTCGGGAGAGGGGCAATGAGCAGTTCTTC | CASSLSLRERGNEQFF
few | NA | TRBJ1-2 | TRBV2 | TGTGCCAGCAGCTTCGACAGCGGGGGCTACACCTTC | CASSFDSGGYTF